Here is one T cell receptor (beta chain) with its context. Its antigen target is currently unknown. Base qualities are missing; no much larger clone stands one base away. The intended sense of this specimen's treatment or condition label: live attenuated yellow fever vaccine strain. Two biological replicates of bulk PBMCs were collected at each blood-draw timepoint. PBMCs were isolated from peripheral blood using a standard Ficoll-Paque protocol. TriZol was used to extract RNA from bulk PBMCs, CD4 and CD8 fractions, and dextramer-positive and dextramer-negative fractions. TCR cDNA was synthesized by 5'RACE template switching, which introduced a universal primer site and unique molecular identifiers. Priming of cDNA synthesis was performed from both the TCR alpha and TCR beta constant segments. Libraries were amplified in two PCR steps, with sample barcodes and sequencing adapters added in the second step. Libraries were sequenced on Illumina HiSeq 2500 (2x100 bp) or NovaSeq (2x150 bp). On the authors' methods: Demultiplexing of reads and collapsing into UMI consensus sequences were performed with MIGEC, and V(D)J alignment was carried out with MiXCR. Clonotypes responding to the vaccine were identified with edgeR on replicate PBMC samples, with the criteria of FDR below 0.01 and a log2 fold change above 5 up to day 15. CD4 or CD8 identity was assigned to each bulk clonotype according to whether the clonotype was present at higher abundance in the sequenced CD4 repertoire or the sequenced CD8 repertoire. TCRdb reprocessing: public reads trimmed at Q25 with fastp, clones called with MiXCR, in-frame beta chains kept. Entries that share a CDR3 protein sequence are merged under the most common genes and DNA. In this record, the V and J calls reflect TCRdb's handling and not the investigators' own analysis. Present in this sample are fewer than 650,000 distinct CDR3 sequences, 21% of which were seen just once. Of the sample, less than 20% falls within the top ten clones.

These data belong to a study of T cells after yellow fever vaccination (dated by TCRdb to the late 2010s). In the study overall: Libraries from fractions with low cell numbers were prepared with the SMART-Seq v4 Ultra Low Input RNA kit. To track T-cell clones before and after primary and booster YFV17D yellow fever vaccination, bulk TCR alpha and beta repertoires were sequenced longitudinally. Two healthy male donors, one aged 18 to 30 and one aged 30 to 39 years, were included in the cohort. Blood was drawn at multiple timepoints before and after primary and secondary immunization, with bulk PBMC replicates and cell subsets isolated. Overall study outcomes, separate from this receptor: A small fraction of clonotypes showed up in both the CD4 and CD8 compartments, probably as a result of convergent recombination. Because the study included only a couple of donors, the extent to which the findings can be generalized is limited. The secondary T-cell response was found to be weaker but faster than the primary response, with a peak reached on day 5 rather than on day 15. After the booster, most clones that had expanded after primary vaccination were detected again (around 95% of CD4 and more than 80% of CD8), suggesting broad maintenance of memory. Computational filtering was needed because FACS-sorted repertoires could contain abundant contaminating clonotypes from the bulk population.

The junction shows trimming of 1 base on V and 3 bases on J, plus 13 bases between the germline ends. As encoded in the germline V gene, CDR1 is MGHRA while CDR2 is YSYEKL. Measured from the cysteine to the phenylalanine, the CDR3 is 15 residues long. Of all the DNA, just the CDR3 is kept, 45 bases in frame from base 1. The rearrangement joined TRBV4-1 to TRBJ2-7; 5 matching bases give a weak D call of TRBD1. Source: PBMCs, taken roughly 23 days after the first yellow fever vaccination. This receptor was taken from a man between 18 and 35 years old who received the YFV17D yellow fever vaccine. The nucleotides are TGCGCCAGCAGCCAAGCACAGGCTCAAAACTACGAGCAGTACTTC. Translated, it gives CASSQAQAQNYEQYF.